Following are 20 T cell receptor beta chains from one sample sequenced in a study of blood T cell repertoires in COVID-19. The assay was immunoSEQ multiplex PCR, and TCRdb's table has in-frame clones only and misses some. The sample consists of over 90,000 clones, 75% to 95% of them appearing once. The specimen sequenced was peripheral blood. These receptors originate from a man between 18 and 35 years old with acute or convalescent COVID-19.

The rearrangement links TRBV19 to TRBJ2-7, with 16 bases aligning to TRBD2. J lost 5 bases, V lost 5 bases, and 3 bases had no gene match. The CDR3 totals 15 residues. Germline assignment: CDR1 LNHDA and CDR2 SQIVND (reference sequence). CDR3 region: CASSVGLAGGDEQYF. The CDR3 bases are TGTGCCAGTAGTGTGGGACTAGCGGGAGGGGACGAGCAGTACTTC.

V and J are TRBV4-1 and TRBJ1-2; 8 bases line up with TRBD1. There are 15 residues in the CDR3. Looked up from germline, CDR1 is MGHRA and CDR2 is YSYEKL. With 3 bases clipped from V and 4 bases from J, the junction kept 7 bases outside the gene matches. The CDR3 sequence: CASSQRTGSSYGYTF. Written as DNA, the CDR3 is TGCGCCAGCAGCCAGAGGACAGGGTCCAGCTATGGCTACACCTTC.

The rearrangement links TRBV24-1 to TRBJ1-2; 8 bases are a match to TRBD1. The CDR3 loop spans 14 amino acids. Germline values: CDR1 KGHDR, CDR2 SFDVKD. V lost 3 bases and J lost 7; bases outside the gene matches: 6. CDR3 nucleotide sequence: TGTGCCACCAGTGATCCGGACAGGGTCATTGGCTACACCTTC. Encoded protein: CATSDPDRVIGYTF.

This clone was seen only a few times. As DNA, the CDR3 is TGTGCCAGCAGCTCCTCGGGACAGGGCTCCTACGAGCAGTACTTC. It is translated as CASSSSGQGSYEQYF. V gene TRBV28 combines with J gene TRBJ2-7; the match to TRBD1 covers 9 bases. J was trimmed by 0 bases and V by 6 bases; bases with no gene match: 6. The CDR3 spans 15 residues. Germline V gives CDR1 MDHEN, CDR2 SYDVKM.

This sequence joins TRBV5-5 and TRBJ2-5, with TRBD2 matching 7 bases. This CDR3 spans 14 amino acids. Germline V gene lookup returns CDR1 SGHKS and CDR2 YYEKEE (reference sequence). V dropped 2 bases and J dropped 7; count of bases not matched to a gene: 8. CDR3 loop: CASSLLAGSGTQYF. The CDR3 DNA sequence: TGTGCCAGCAGCTTATTAGCGGGTTCAGGGACCCAGTACTTC.

The J gene is TRBJ2-6, the V gene TRBV27; D is perhaps TRBD2 (5 bases). Germline CDR1 reads MNHEY; CDR2 reads SMNVEV (reference sequence). CDR3 length: 14 residues. Trimming cost V 9 bases and J 1 base, with 10 bases left between them. CDR3 DNA sequence: TGTGCCAGGGAGGAGAGTTCTGGGGCCAACGTCCTGACTTTC. Protein product: CAREESSGANVLTF.

The chain combines TRBV7-9 with TRBJ2-7; D may be TRBD2 (5 bases). This CDR3 region has 13 residues. V was pared by 1 base and J by 7 bases, with 11 bases between. CDR1 and CDR2 (germline): SEHNR, FQNEAQ (reference sequence). CDR3 in amino acids: CASSLGGPWEQYF. In DNA, the CDR3 is TGTGCCAGCAGCTTAGGCGGGCCGTGGGAGCAGTACTTC.

The CDR3 bases are TGTGCCAGCGGGGCAGGGGAAGTCTTTGGCAATCAGCCCCAGCATTTT. Encoded protein: CASGAGEVFGNQPQHF. The rearrangement links TRBV6-6 to TRBJ1-5, with a possible D match to TRBD1 (6 bases). The V and J ends lost 8 bases and 2 bases respectively, with 19 bases between them. Germline loops: CDR1 MNHNY, CDR2 SVGAGI (reference sequence). CDR3 length equals 16 residues.

The chain employs TRBV24-1 and TRBJ2-1; 10 nucleotides match TRBD2. CDR1 is KGHDR, CDR2 SFDVKD, per germline. J gave up 6 bases and V 2 bases, and 12 bases lay outside the gene matches. The CDR3 is 18 amino acids. The CDR3 loop is CATSDSTNSGRTVNEQFF. The CDR3 nucleotides read TGTGCCACCAGTGATTCCACAAATAGCGGGAGGACGGTCAATGAGCAGTTCTTC.

The chain joins TRBV4-1 to TRBJ2-1; no definite D call. Trimming removed 4 bases at V and 2 bases at J, with 15 bases between. CDR1 and CDR2 (germline): MGHRA, YSYEKL. The CDR3 spans 16 residues. CDR3: CASSRPSGGPYNEQFF. The CDR3 bases are TGCGCCAGCAGCCGCCCCTCTGGTGGGCCCTACAATGAGCAGTTCTTC.

The CDR3 DNA reads as TGTGCCAGCAGTACAGGGAGAGGGAACACTGAAGCTTTCTTT. This translates into CASSTGRGNTEAFF. This rearrangement joins TRBV6-5 to TRBJ1-1; D is perhaps TRBD1 (6 bases). The germline V gene encodes CDR1 MNHEY and CDR2 SVGAGI. This CDR3 is built from 14 residues. Trimming took off 5 bases at V and 1 base at J, with 11 bases between the two ends.

This sequence joins TRBV9 and TRBJ1-1; no firm D call. V lost 3 bases, J lost 1 base, and 7 bases lay in between. In germline, CDR1 is SGDLS, CDR2 YYNGEE. This CDR3 has 13 residues. The CDR3 DNA sequence: TGTGCCAGCAGCGGCGGGAGGAACACTGAAGCTTTCTTT. Its translation: CASSGGRNTEAFF.

This chain joins TRBV7-9 and TRBJ2-1; 11 bases agree with TRBD2. The ends lost 6 bases at V and 6 bases at J; junction bases unmatched: 13. The CDR3 sequence is 17 residues long. CDR1 and CDR2 (germline): SEHNR, FQNEAQ (reference sequence). The CDR3 DNA is TGTGCCAGCAGAAGTTATACGGGACTAGCGGCCTCCAATGAGCAGTTCTTC. As protein: CASRSYTGLAASNEQFF.

The gene calls are TRBV14 and TRBJ1-2; no clear D. Germline lookup yields CDR1 SGHDN and CDR2 FVKESK. V was shortened by 1 base and J by 8 bases, with 20 bases between the two germline ends. The CDR3 runs 16 residues. Here the CDR3 reads CASSQGGSPLVGGYTF. CDR3 DNA sequence: TGTGCCAGCAGCCAAGGCGGGAGTCCCCTCGTGGGGGGCTACACCTTC.

The chain links TRBV11-3 to TRBJ2-3, with 8 nucleotides matching TRBD2. The CDR3 spans 16 residues. CDR1 is SGHNT, CDR2 YENEEA, per germline. V was pared by 7 bases and J by 2 bases, with 11 bases of the junction left unmatched. The CDR3 DNA follows: TGTGCCAGCAACCCGGAGAGCGGGAGAAACACAGATACGCAGTATTTT. Translation gives CASNPESGRNTDTQYF.

The rearrangement links TRBV7-9 to TRBJ2-7; TRBD1 matches at 11 bases. Germline CDR1 and CDR2: SEHNR and FQNEAQ (reference sequence). The CDR3 sequence is 14 residues long. The ends lost 5 bases at V and 2 bases at J; junction bases unmatched: 2. CDR3 DNA: TGTGCCAGCAGCCCGGGACAGGGGGCCTACGAGCAGTACTTC. The encoded protein is CASSPGQGAYEQYF.

The V and J genes are TRBV3-1 (or the pseudogene TRBV3-2) and TRBJ2-1; 9 nucleotides agree with TRBD1. The junction had 5 bases not matched to a gene; V was cut back by 2 bases and J by 3 bases. The CDR3 has 16 residues. Germline CDR1 LGHDT, CDR2 YNNKEL (reference sequence). The CDR3: CASSQTGGLSYNEQFF. CDR3 DNA: TGTGCCAGCAGCCAAACAGGGGGCCTTAGCTACAATGAGCAGTTCTTC.

The rearrangement links TRBV10-3 to TRBJ1-6; the D gene is possibly TRBD1 (5 bases). CDR3 length: 13 amino acids. CDR1 and CDR2 (germline): ENHRY, SYGVKD. The V gene lost 7 bases and the J gene lost 6 bases, with 10 bases spanning the gap. The CDR3 is CAIKAGGNSPLHF. The CDR3 DNA reads TGTGCCATCAAGGCGGGGGGTAATTCACCCCTCCACTTT.

V and J are TRBV2 and TRBJ2-5, with D perhaps TRBD1 (7 bases). V was clipped by 4 bases and J by 3 bases, with 12 bases between them. In germline, CDR1 is SNHLY, CDR2 FYNNEI. The CDR3 has 14 residues. The CDR3 spells CASSGTTGEETQYF. The CDR3 nucleotides read TGTGCCAGCAGTGGGACTACAGGGGAAGAGACCCAGTACTTC.

The V and J genes are TRBV11-2 and TRBJ2-1; TRBD2 is a possible D gene (6 bases). The CDR3 totals 17 residues. The V end was cut by 5 bases, the J end by 0 bases, with 17 bases between. Germline V gene lookup returns CDR1 SGHAT and CDR2 FQNNGV. CDR3 region: CASSPRRGGGSYNEQFF. The CDR3 coding sequence is TGTGCCAGCAGCCCCCGGCGGGGTGGGGGCTCCTACAATGAGCAGTTCTTC.